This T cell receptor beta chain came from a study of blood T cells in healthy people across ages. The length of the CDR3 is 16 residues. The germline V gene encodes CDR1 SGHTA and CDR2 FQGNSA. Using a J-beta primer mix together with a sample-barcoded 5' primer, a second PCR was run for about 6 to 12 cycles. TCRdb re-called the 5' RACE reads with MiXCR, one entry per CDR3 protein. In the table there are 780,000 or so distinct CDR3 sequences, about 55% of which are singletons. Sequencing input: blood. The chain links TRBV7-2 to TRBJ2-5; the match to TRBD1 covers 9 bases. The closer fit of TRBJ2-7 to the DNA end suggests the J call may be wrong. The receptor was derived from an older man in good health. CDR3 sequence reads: CASSGTGNKISHEQYF. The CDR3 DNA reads TGTGCCAGCAGCGGGACAGGGAATAAGATTAGTCACGAGCAGTACTTC.